This TCR beta chain comes out of a study of blood T cell repertoires in COVID-19. At the level of the study: Spain, Italy and the United States supplied samples that represented acute and convalescent COVID-19. T cells, B-cell-depleted T cells, or PBMCs supplied cDNA or gDNA.

This CDR3 spans 16 amino acids. Germline CDR1 reads MGHRA; CDR2 reads YSYEKL. V lost 3 bases, J lost 1 base, and 14 bases lay in between. Original processing methods: The assay estimated nucleated cells by amplifying reference gene primers. Generated by immunoSEQ multiplex PCR, the TCRdb table keeps only in-frame clones and is missing some. The DNA gave D and trimming, while V, J and clone size come from that table. The sample includes about 45,000 clones, 87% of them seen just once. The chain is built from TRBV4-1 and TRBJ2-3, with D possibly matching TRBD1 (6 bases). This sequence originates from a human donor in a cohort sampled during active COVID-19. Material for sequencing was peripheral blood. CDR3 loop: CASSQPWKGGTDTQYF. DNA of the CDR3: TGCGCCAGCAGCCAGCCTTGGAAGGGGGGCACAGATACGCAGTATTTT.